This T cell receptor beta chain was sequenced for a study of radiation and T cells in renal cell carcinoma (dated by TCRdb to 2020 to 2021). General notes on the study: Samples came from a clinical trial, in which primary renal cell carcinomas received 15 Gy stereotactic body radiation therapy followed by nephrectomy 4 weeks later. In total, approximately 53 samples underwent TCR beta sequencing: approximately 25 tumors plus 27 peripheral blood samples. A total of approximately 4 million unique CDR3 nucleotide sequences, encoding some 2,700,000 unique CDR3 amino acid sequences, were found across all 55 or so samples. Overall study results and their limits: Because pretreatment tumor biopsies were not available, the baseline intratumoral presence of clonotypes could not be determined. Because the trial had a single-armed design, the trial could not examine how radiation dose or scheduling affected the TCR repertoire. In blood, the top tumor clonotypes increased from baseline to 2 weeks after radiation and then shrank by 4 weeks, which suggests a temporary expansion of tumor-resident clones. Changes in the blood repertoire were not tracked past 4 weeks after treatment.

The immunoSEQ kit was used, according to the manufacturer's recommendations, to generate TCR beta libraries from genomic DNA. To prepare libraries, a first multiplex PCR with proprietary primers was run, followed by a second PCR that added unique barcodes, and a bead cleanup was done after each round. Each sample batch included a kit-provided positive control reaction and a negative control reaction. The final libraries were assessed on an Agilent 4200 TapeStation D1000 ScreenTape, pooled by volume, and quantified by qPCR. Sequencing ran on an Illumina NextSeq500 with a MidOutput 150-cycle cartridge, using 156 Read1 and 15 Index1 cycles with kit custom primers. The pooled library was loaded at approximately 1 pM with a roughly 22% PhiX control spike-in. In the paper's pipeline: Vendor-processed data were analyzed in R, with a clonotype defined as all T cells sharing the same CDR3 nucleotide sequence. In the clone abundance analyses, frequencies were normalized to the 10,000 most abundant clones in each sample. Public T cell clones, averaging fewer than five per sample, were removed before analysis. A difference in abundance of at least 32-fold between compartments was used to define tumor-enriched and baseline blood-enriched clonotypes. A beta-binomial differential abundance model was applied to find clonotypes that expanded or contracted between blood time points. Similarity between tumor and blood repertoires was quantified using the Baroni-Urbani and Buser coefficient, and groups were compared with two-tailed Wilcoxon tests in R. TCRdb mirrors the immuneACCESS table, restricted to in-frame sequences. Some clones are absent from its copies; in checked studies, under half trace to an unresolved V gene, and the reason for the others is unknown. V, J and clone size are taken as reported in that table, and D and trimming were inferred from the DNA itself. This sample comprises 120,000 or so clones, approximately 85% of them detected only once. The ten largest make up 5% to 6.5% of the sample.

The sample's time point, from its label and the paper: blood 2 weeks post-SBRT. The sample's treatment or condition, from its label and the paper: 15 Gy SBRT to primary tumor, nephrectomy 4 weeks later. To follow tumor-enriched clonotypes, serial peripheral blood was collected from radiation-treated patients at baseline and at 2 weeks and 4 weeks after SBRT. Every patient's renal cell carcinoma showed clear cell pathology. The QIAamp DNA Blood Mini Kit (Qiagen) was used to prepare genomic DNA for TCR sequencing. The analyses included just those samples that passed every quality control check. For this clone: The clone's antigen remains unknown. There are no base qualities to consult, and no much larger clone falls within one base.

The CDR3 covers 11 residues, taking in both the cysteine and the phenylalanine. Only the CDR3 DNA is retained, 33 bases long and in frame from the first base. The CDR1 and CDR2 encoded by the germline V gene (reference sequence) are DFQATT and SNEGSKA. V is cut by 3 bases and J by 4 bases, and the space between the germline ends is 5 bases. This sequence was found in a man aged 45-65 years with renal cell carcinoma. Here the sequenced sample was blood, taken from a patient whose treatment included radiotherapy and nephrectomy. The chain links TRBV20-1 with TRBJ2-3, with an unclear D gene assignment. The CDR3 protein: CSASDPDTQYF. The DNA sequence is TGCAGTGCTAGTGATCCAGATACGCAGTATTTT.